The 6 T cell receptor beta chains below come from one sample, sequenced in a study of a mutant IDH1 vaccine in newly diagnosed glioma (dated by TCRdb to the early 2020s). Their antigens remain unidentified. Library preparation used the immunoSEQ multiplex PCR assay. The source is immuneACCESS, and TCRdb retained only in-frame sequences with V and J called. Part of the clones is not carried over; for the studies checked, unresolved V genes explain less than half of this, and the remainder is unexplained. This sample lists some 60,000 clones; 70% to 85% were detected once. The ten largest clones add up to roughly 3.5% of the sample. The meaning of the sample's time point label: week 11, during vaccination. A 20-mer mutant IDH1 peptide at 300 micrograms in Montanide made up each vaccine dose, which was injected subcutaneously together with topical imiquimod. The source material was PBMCs, sampled from a glioma patient whose treatment included an IDH1 peptide vaccine. The receptors come from a man aged 30 to 39 with glioma.

This rearrangement joins TRBV18 to TRBJ1-2, with D tentatively TRBD1 (6 bases). CDR1 is KGHSH, CDR2 LQKENI, per germline. V dropped 6 bases and J dropped 8 bases, with 19 bases sitting between them. The CDR3 runs 14 residues. The CDR3 loop reads CASSPEGQGSGYTF. The CDR3 coding sequence is TGTGCCAGCTCTCCTGAGGGCCAGGGGAGCGGCTACACCTTC.

Written as DNA, the CDR3 is TGTGCCTGGAGTTTGCCAGGACCGGGAAACACCATATATTTT. Its translation: CAWSLPGPGNTIYF. This sequence joins TRBV30 and TRBJ1-3, with unresolved D. The CDR3 length is 14 residues. The germline gives CDR1 GTSNPN, CDR2 SVGIG (reference sequence). The V and J ends lost 2 bases and 4 bases respectively, with 12 bases between them.

The chain links TRBV6-1 to TRBJ2-5, with D hard to call. V lost 5 bases and J lost 7, with 11 bases in between. Germline values: CDR1 MNHNS, CDR2 SASEGT. The CDR3 is made up of 12 amino acids. CDR3 in amino acids: CASSNYFGTQYF. CDR3 nucleotide sequence: TGTGCCAGCAGTAATTATTTTGGGACCCAGTACTTC.

This chain uses TRBV9 with TRBJ1-4, with TRBD1 matching 7 bases. This CDR3 is built from 16 residues. Trimming at V came to 0 bases and at J to 8 bases, leaving 10 bases not matched to a gene. Germline V gives CDR1 SGDLS, CDR2 YYNGEE. For the CDR3, the DNA is TGTGCCAGCAGCGTAGACAGGGGAGCGGTTTGGGAAAAACTGTTTTTT. Protein sequence: CASSVDRGAVWEKLFF.

The V gene is TRBV9, the J gene TRBJ2-5; D is uncertain. V lost 0 bases and J 5 bases, leaving 8 bases between the germline ends. This CDR3 spans 13 amino acids. Germline CDR1 is SGDLS and CDR2 is YYNGEE. Written as DNA, the CDR3 is TGTGCCAGCAGCGTAGCTACGAGGGAGACCCAGTACTTC. Translation: CASSVATRETQYF.

The J gene is TRBJ1-1, the V gene TRBV6-5, with 7 bases fitting TRBD1. CDR1 and CDR2 (germline): MNHEY, SVGAGI. V shed 5 bases, J shed 5 bases, and the junction held 8 bases outside the gene matches. The CDR3 has 14 residues. The CDR3, as DNA: TGTGCCAGCAGTACAAGGGACAGTGGGACTGAAGCTTTCTTT. This codes for CASSTRDSGTEAFF.